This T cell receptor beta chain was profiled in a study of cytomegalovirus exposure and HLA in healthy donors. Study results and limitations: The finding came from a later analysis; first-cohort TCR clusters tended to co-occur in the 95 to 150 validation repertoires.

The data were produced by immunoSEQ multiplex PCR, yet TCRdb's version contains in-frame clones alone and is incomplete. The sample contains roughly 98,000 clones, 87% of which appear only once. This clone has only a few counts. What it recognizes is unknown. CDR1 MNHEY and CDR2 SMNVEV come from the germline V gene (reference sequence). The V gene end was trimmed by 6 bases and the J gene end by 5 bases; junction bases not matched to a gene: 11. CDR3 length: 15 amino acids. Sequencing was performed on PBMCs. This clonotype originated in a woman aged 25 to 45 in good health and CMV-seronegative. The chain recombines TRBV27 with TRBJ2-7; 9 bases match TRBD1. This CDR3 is CASSLVGTGRNEQYF. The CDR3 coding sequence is TGTGCCAGCAGCCTAGTGGGGACAGGGAGGAACGAGCAGTACTTC.